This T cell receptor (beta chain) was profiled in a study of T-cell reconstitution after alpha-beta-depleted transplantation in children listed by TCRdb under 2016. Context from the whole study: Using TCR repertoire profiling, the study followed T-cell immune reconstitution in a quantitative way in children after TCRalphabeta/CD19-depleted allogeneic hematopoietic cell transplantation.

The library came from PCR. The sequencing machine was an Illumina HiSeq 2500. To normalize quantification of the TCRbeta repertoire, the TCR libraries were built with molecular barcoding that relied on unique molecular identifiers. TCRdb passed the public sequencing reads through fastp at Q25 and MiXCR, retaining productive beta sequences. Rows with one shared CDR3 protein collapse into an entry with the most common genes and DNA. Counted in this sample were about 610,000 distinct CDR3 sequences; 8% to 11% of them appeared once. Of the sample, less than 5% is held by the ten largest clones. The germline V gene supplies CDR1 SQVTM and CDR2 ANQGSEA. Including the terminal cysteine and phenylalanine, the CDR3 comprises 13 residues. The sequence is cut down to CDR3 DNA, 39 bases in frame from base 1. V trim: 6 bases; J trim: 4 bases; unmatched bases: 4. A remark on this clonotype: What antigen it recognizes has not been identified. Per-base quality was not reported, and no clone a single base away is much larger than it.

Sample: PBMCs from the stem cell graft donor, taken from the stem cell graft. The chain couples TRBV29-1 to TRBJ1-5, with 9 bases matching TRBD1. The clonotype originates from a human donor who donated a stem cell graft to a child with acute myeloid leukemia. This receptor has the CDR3 CSVRTGANQPQHF. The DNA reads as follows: TGCAGCGTACGGACAGGGGCGAATCAGCCCCAGCATTTT.